Sequencing of this TCR beta chain was carried out in a study of cytomegalovirus exposure and HLA in healthy donors. Study results and caveats: One variant, a missense change in DCLRE1C, was linked in a later analysis to TCR beta V- and J-gene trimming. Specific recognition of CMV antigens was confirmed in vitro for a few chains (all CMV-associated).

The CDR3 runs 15 residues. Germline V gives CDR1 SQVTM, CDR2 ANQGSEA. With respect to this clone: Its antigen is currently unknown.

With 60 Vbeta and 13 Jbeta primers, the PCR was carried out. How the authors handled the data: In a later analysis, of around 83 million unique beta chains, approximately 10 million appeared in at least two donors. Generated by immunoSEQ multiplex PCR, the TCRdb table keeps only in-frame clones and is missing some. D and trimming were read from the DNA, whereas the V and J calls and clone size are those reported in that table. The sample shows 230,000 or so clones, nearly 95% of them seen only once. The genes are TRBV29-1 and TRBJ2-5; 10 nucleotides line up with TRBD1. Judging by the DNA end, TRBJ2-7 fits better; the J call may be wrong. Sequenced: PBMCs. The TCR originated in a girl aged 2-9 years in good health and CMV-seronegative. The DNA of the CDR3 is TGCAGCGTTGAAGAGGGACAGGGGTTCTCCTACGAGCAGTACTTC. Its translation is CSVEEGQGFSYEQYF.